This T cell receptor beta chain was observed in a study of technical replicates of blood from several donors. Method: immunoSEQ multiplex PCR; TCRdb's copy keeps in-frame clones and lacks some. The table includes tens of thousands of clones, roughly nine tenths detected once. The clonotype was recovered from a human donor in good health. Material for sequencing was T cells isolated from PBMCs.

CDR3 protein: CASSLGGSNEQFF. In DNA, the CDR3 is TGTGCCAGCAGCTTGGGCGGGAGCAATGAGCAGTTCTTC. The chain is built from TRBV7-9 and TRBJ2-1, with 7 bases aligning to TRBD2. CDR3 size: 13 residues. The V gene's germline CDR1 is SEHNR and CDR2 FQNEAQ (reference sequence). Germline trimming cut 3 bases from V and 6 bases from J; bases unmatched to any gene: 2.